This T cell receptor (beta chain) was identified during a study of cytomegalovirus exposure and HLA in healthy donors. The table came from immunoSEQ multiplex PCR; TCRdb's copy has only in-frame clones and leaves some out. Of 150,000 to 200,000 clones in the sample, around 84% were seen once. This clone was recorded once. The sequence was collected from a man between 18 and 29 years old in good health and CMV-seropositive. The source material was PBMCs.

The CDR3 loop is CASSPIPRNTIYF. As DNA, the CDR3 is TGTGCCAGCAGTCCCATTCCAAGAAACACCATATATTTT. The rearrangement links TRBV27 to TRBJ1-3; D call uncertain. CDR1 and CDR2 (germline): MNHEY, SMNVEV (reference sequence). The CDR3 is 13 residues long. V gave up 5 bases and J gave up 5 bases, with 10 bases separating them.